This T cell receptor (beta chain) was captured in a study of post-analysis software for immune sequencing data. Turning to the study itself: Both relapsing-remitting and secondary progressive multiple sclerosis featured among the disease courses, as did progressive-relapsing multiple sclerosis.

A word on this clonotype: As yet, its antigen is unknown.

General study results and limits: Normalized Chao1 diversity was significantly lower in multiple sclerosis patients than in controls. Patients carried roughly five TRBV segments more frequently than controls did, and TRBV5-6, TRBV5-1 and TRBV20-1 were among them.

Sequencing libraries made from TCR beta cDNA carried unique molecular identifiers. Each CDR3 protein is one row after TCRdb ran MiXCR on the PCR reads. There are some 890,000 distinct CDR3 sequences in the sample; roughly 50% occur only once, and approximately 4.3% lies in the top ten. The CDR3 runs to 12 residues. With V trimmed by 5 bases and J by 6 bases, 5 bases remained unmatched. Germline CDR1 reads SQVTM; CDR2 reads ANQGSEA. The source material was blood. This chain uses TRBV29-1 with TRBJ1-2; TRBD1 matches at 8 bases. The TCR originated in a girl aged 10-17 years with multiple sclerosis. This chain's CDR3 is CSVRGQGHGYTF. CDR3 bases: TGCAGCGTTCGAGGACAGGGCCATGGCTACACCTTC.